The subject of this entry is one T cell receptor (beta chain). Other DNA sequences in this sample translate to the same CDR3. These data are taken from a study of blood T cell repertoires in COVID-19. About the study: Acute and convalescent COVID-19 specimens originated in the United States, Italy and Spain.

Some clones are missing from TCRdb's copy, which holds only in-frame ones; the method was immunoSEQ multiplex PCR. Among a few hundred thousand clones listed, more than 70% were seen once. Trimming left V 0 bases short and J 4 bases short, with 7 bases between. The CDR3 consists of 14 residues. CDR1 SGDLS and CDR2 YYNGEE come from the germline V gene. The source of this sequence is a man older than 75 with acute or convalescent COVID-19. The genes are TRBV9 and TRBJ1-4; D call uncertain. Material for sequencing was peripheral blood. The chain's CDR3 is CASSVDRGNEKLFF. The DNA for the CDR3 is TGTGCCAGCAGCGTAGACCGAGGTAATGAAAAACTGTTTTTT.